The 14 T cell receptor beta chains reported below all come from one sample, sequenced in a study of shared clonotypes between healthy human individuals. Sequenced by immunoSEQ multiplex PCR; TCRdb stores in-frame clones only, minus some. The profile covers 1.5 million to 2.5 million clones, with about 95% appearing a single time and approximately 1.2% taken by the ten largest. Naive CD8 populations comprised CD45RO-negative cells positively selected for CCR7, excluding terminally differentiated effector memory CD45RA+ cells. Sequencing was done on a sample of naive CD8+ T cells sorted from blood. The receptors were gathered from a man between 18 and 29 years old in good health.

This chain uses TRBV5-4 with TRBJ1-2; D is perhaps TRBD1 (5 bases). This CDR3 is built from 16 residues. V gave up 2 bases and J gave up 0 bases, with 14 bases separating them. Germline V gene data show CDR1 as SGHNT and CDR2 as YYREEE (reference sequence). The CDR3 here is CASSFKGAPSNYGYTF. The CDR3 region has the DNA TGTGCCAGCAGCTTTAAAGGGGCCCCTTCTAACTATGGCTACACCTTC. The complete variable domain, with remaining parts taken from reference TRBV5-4 and TRBJ1-2, reads ETGVTQSPTHLIKTRGQQVTLRCSSQSGHNTVSWYQQALGQGPQFIFQYYREEENGRGNFPPRFSGLQFPNYSSELNVNALELDDSALYLCASSFKGAPSNYGYTFGSGTRLTVV.

CDR3 coding DNA: TGTGCCAGCAGCTTCTTTTCGGGAGGAGGGTACGAGCAGTACTTC. Its translation: CASSFFSGGGYEQYF. The J gene is TRBJ2-7, the V gene TRBV7-2; 7 bases agree with TRBD2. V lost 3 bases to trimming and J lost 4 bases; unmatched junction nucleotides: 9. Germline V lookup: CDR1 SGHTA, CDR2 FQGNSA. This CDR3 spans 15 amino acids. The variable domain in full, completed from reference TRBV7-2 and TRBJ2-7, reads GAGVSQSPSNKVTEKGKDVELRCDPISGHTALYWYRQSLGQGLEFLIYFQGNSAPDKSGLPSDRFSAERTGGSVSTLTIQRTQQEDSAVYLCASSFFSGGGYEQYFGPGTRLTVT.

The V call is TRBV5-1, the J call TRBJ2-1, with 11 bases lining up with TRBD2. The V gene end was trimmed by 3 bases and the J gene end by 7 bases; junction bases not matched to a gene: 9. Germline V lookup: CDR1 SGHRS, CDR2 YFSETQ. CDR3 length: 16 amino acids. The CDR3, as DNA: TGCGCCAGCAGCTCCTTCGGGACTAGCGGAGGTAATGAGCAGTTCTTC. As protein: CASSSFGTSGGNEQFF.

The V gene is TRBV7-3, the J gene TRBJ2-5, with D possibly being TRBD1 (5 bases). V was pared by 0 bases and J by 6 bases, with 11 bases between. Germline CDR1 SGHTA, CDR2 FQGTGA. CDR3 length: 14 amino acids. The CDR3: CASSLTGVGQTQYF. Here the CDR3 DNA reads TGTGCCAGCAGCTTAACAGGGGTGGGTCAGACCCAGTACTTC.

This clone was observed once. The identical CDR3 is also encoded by other nucleotide sequences in the sample. V and J are TRBV11-2 and TRBJ2-7; TRBD1 is a possible D gene (5 bases). V was pared by 1 base and J by 5 bases, with 6 bases between. The CDR3 contains 12 residues. CDR1 is SGHAT and CDR2 is FQNNGV in the germline V gene. CDR3 bases: TGTGCCAGCAGCTTAGCAGGGAACGAGCAGTACTTC. This translates into CASSLAGNEQYF.

This clone showed up just once. The J gene is TRBJ2-7, the V gene TRBV28; a weak D match, TRBD1 (6 bases). V lost 5 bases and J lost 3, with 17 bases in between. This CDR3 has 15 amino acids. Germline assignment: CDR1 MDHEN and CDR2 SYDVKM. In DNA form, the CDR3 reads TGTGCCAGCAGTCCCGACAGGAGTTTGGGCTACGAGCAGTACTTC. This translates into CASSPDRSLGYEQYF.

This chain joins TRBV7-9 and TRBJ1-1; D call uncertain. V lost 5 bases, J lost 4 bases, and 8 bases lay in between. The CDR3 is 12 amino acids. Germline V gene data show CDR1 as SEHNR and CDR2 as FQNEAQ (reference sequence). CDR3 residues: CASSLVPTEAFF. The CDR3 DNA sequence: TGTGCCAGCAGCCTCGTGCCCACTGAAGCTTTCTTT. Supplemented by reference TRBV7-9 and TRBJ1-1, the full variable domain reads DTGVSQNPRHKITKRGQNVTFRCDPISEHNRLYWYRQTLGQGPEFLTYFQNEAQLEKSRLLSDRFSAERPKGSFSTLEIQRTEQGDSAMYLCASSLVPTEAFFGQGTRLTVV.

The CDR3: CAFADRTDTQYF. The CDR3 bases are TGTGCCTTCGCGGACCGCACAGATACGCAGTATTTT. V is TRBV30 and J is TRBJ2-3; D remains ambiguous. Germline values: CDR1 GTSNPN, CDR2 SVGIG (reference sequence). The CDR3 extends over 12 amino acids. Trimming cost V 7 bases and J 1 base, with 9 bases left between them. The variable domain in full, with the rest retrieved from reference TRBV30 and TRBJ2-3, is SQTIHQWPATLVQPVGSPLSLECTVEGTSNPNLYWYRQAAGRGLQLLFYSVGIGQISSEVPQNLSASRPQDRQFILSSKKLLLSDSGFYLCAFADRTDTQYFGPGTRLTVL.

This chain uses TRBV30 with TRBJ2-5, with 9 nucleotides matching TRBD1. The germline CDR1 and CDR2 sequences are GTSNPN and SVGIG (reference sequence). V lost 1 base, J lost 5 bases, and 8 bases stayed unmatched. CDR3 length equals 15 residues. The CDR3 coding sequence is TGTGCCTGGAGTGGGACAGGGGCGAGCGGGGAGACCCAGTACTTC. It translates to CAWSGTGASGETQYF.

The chain joins TRBV7-9 to TRBJ1-2; D remains unclear. Germline CDR1 and CDR2: SEHNR and FQNEAQ (reference sequence). With 5 bases removed from V and 2 bases from J, the gap between germline ends came to 6 bases. The CDR3 has 12 amino acids. CDR3 residues: CASSPDNYGYTF. In DNA, the CDR3 is TGTGCCAGCAGCCCCGACAACTATGGCTACACCTTC.

The V and J genes are TRBV6-5 and TRBJ1-2; maybe TRBD1 (6 bases). The CDR3 runs to 13 residues. Trimming cost V 8 bases and J 4 bases, with 14 bases left between them. CDR1 MNHEY and CDR2 SVGAGI come from the germline V gene. Here the CDR3 DNA reads TGTGCCAGCGCCAAGGGGACACCCTATGGCTACACCTTC. Its translation: CASAKGTPYGYTF.

This clone was seen once. The chain has TRBV6-5 and TRBJ2-2; D might be TRBD2 (5 bases). CDR1 is MNHEY and CDR2 is SVGAGI in the germline V gene. The CDR3 is 15 amino acids. Trimming took 0 bases from V and 5 from J, leaving 10 bases between them. The chain's CDR3 is CASSYSSSGTGELFF. In DNA, the CDR3 is TGTGCCAGCAGTTACTCGAGTTCGGGGACCGGGGAGCTGTTTTTT.

This chain uses TRBV27 with TRBJ2-3, with D perhaps assigned TRBD1 or TRBD2 (5 bases each). The CDR3 is 16 amino acids. The V gene lost 2 bases and the J gene lost 5 bases, with 17 bases spanning the gap. Germline loops: CDR1 MNHEY, CDR2 SMNVEV (reference sequence). CDR3 loop: CASSLGPGASRDTQYF. The CDR3 DNA sequence: TGTGCCAGCAGTTTAGGGCCCGGGGCGTCCAGAGATACGCAGTATTTT.

The J gene is TRBJ1-1, the V gene TRBV6-1; D is unresolved. Trimming left V 0 bases short and J 1 base short, with 6 bases between. Germline V gene lookup returns CDR1 MNHNS and CDR2 SASEGT. There are 14 residues in the CDR3. The CDR3 is CASSEAPPNTEAFF. CDR3 DNA: TGTGCCAGCAGTGAAGCGCCCCCGAACACTGAAGCTTTCTTT.